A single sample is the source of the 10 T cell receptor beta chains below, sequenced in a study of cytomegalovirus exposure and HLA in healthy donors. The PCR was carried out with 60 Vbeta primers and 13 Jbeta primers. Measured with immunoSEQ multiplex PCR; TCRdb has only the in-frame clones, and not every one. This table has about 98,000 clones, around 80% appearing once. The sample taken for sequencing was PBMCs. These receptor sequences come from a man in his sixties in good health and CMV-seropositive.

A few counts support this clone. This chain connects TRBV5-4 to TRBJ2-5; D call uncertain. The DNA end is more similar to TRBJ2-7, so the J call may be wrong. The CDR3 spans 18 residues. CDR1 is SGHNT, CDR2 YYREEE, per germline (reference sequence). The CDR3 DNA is TGTGCCAGCAGCTTGGAAGGTGTGGTCCTACCCCCTGACTACGAGCAGTACTTC. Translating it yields CASSLEGVVLPPDYEQYF.

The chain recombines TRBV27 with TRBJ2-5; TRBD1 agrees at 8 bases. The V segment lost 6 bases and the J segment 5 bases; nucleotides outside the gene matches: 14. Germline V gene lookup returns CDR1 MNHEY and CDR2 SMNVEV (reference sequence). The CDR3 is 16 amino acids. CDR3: CASSPHPGTGGETQYF. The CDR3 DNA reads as TGTGCCAGCAGCCCACACCCCGGAACAGGGGGGGAGACCCAGTACTTC.

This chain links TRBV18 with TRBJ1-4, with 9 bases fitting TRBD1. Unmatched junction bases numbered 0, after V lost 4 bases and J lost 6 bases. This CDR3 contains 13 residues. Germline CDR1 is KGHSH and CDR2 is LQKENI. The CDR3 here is CASSRDRDEKLFF. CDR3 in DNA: TGTGCCAGCTCACGGGACAGGGATGAAAAACTGTTTTTT.

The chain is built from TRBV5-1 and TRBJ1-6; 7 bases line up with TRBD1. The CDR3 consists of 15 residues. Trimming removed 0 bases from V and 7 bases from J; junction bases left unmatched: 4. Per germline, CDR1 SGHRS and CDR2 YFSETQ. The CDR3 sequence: CASSLGGQENSPLHF. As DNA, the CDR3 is TGCGCCAGCAGCTTGGGTGGACAGGAGAATTCACCCCTCCACTTT. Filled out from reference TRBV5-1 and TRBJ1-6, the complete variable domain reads KAGVTQTPRYLIKTRGQQVTLSCSPISGHRSVSWYQQTPGQGLQFLFEYFSETQRNKGNFPGRFSGRQFSNSRSEMNVSTLELGDSALYLCASSLGGQENSPLHFGNGTRLTVT.

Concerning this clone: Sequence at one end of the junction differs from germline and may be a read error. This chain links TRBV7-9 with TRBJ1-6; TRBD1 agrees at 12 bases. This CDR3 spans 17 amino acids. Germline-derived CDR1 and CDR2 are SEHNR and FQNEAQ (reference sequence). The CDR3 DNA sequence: TGTTCCAGCAGCTCACACGAGGGACAGGGGGCTGCTTCACCCCTCCACTTT. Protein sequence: CSSSSHEGQGAASPLHF.

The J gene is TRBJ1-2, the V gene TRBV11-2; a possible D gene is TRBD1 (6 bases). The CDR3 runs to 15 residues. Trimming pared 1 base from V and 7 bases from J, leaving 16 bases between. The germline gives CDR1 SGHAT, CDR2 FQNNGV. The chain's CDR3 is CASSLVGQGTGGYTF. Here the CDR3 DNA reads TGTGCCAGCAGCTTAGTCGGGCAGGGGACGGGTGGCTACACCTTC.

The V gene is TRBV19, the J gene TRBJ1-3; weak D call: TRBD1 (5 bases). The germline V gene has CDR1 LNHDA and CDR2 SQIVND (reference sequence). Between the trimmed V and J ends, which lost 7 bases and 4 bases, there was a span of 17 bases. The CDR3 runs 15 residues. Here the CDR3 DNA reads TGTGCCAGTACCGACGACAGTCTTGGAGGAAACACCATATATTTT. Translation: CASTDDSLGGNTIYF.

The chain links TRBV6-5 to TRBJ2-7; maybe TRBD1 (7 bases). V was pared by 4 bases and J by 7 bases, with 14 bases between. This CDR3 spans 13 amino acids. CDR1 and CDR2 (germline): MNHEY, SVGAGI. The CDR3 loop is CASSFRQGGEQYF. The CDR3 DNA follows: TGTGCCAGCAGTTTCCGACAGGGAGGAGAGCAGTACTTC.

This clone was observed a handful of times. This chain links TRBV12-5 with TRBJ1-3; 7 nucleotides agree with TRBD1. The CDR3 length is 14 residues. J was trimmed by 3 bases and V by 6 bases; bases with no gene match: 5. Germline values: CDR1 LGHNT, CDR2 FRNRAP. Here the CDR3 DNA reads TGTGCTAGTGGCCTTGGACAGGTTGGAAACACCATATATTTT. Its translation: CASGLGQVGNTIYF.

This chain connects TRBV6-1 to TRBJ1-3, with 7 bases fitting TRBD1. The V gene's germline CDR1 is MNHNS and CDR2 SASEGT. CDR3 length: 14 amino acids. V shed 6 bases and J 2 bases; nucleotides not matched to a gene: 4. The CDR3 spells CASRETGPGNTIYF. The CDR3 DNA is TGTGCCAGCAGAGAGACAGGGCCTGGAAACACCATATATTTT.